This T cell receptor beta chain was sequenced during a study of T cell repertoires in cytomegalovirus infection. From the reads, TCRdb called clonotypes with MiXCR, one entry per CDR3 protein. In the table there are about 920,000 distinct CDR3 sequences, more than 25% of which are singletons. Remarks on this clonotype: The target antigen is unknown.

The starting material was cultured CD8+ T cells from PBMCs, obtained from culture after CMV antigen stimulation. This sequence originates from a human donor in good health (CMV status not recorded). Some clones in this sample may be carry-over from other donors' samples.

This CDR3 reads CASSSSSTGHGFYEQFF. In DNA, the CDR3 is TGTGCCAGCAGTTCCTCATCGACGGGACACGGATTCTATGAGCAGTTCTTC. The chain employs TRBV28 and TRBJ2-1; possibly TRBD1 for D (6 bases). CDR1 MDHEN and CDR2 SYDVKM come from the germline V gene. Trimming stripped 4 bases from V and 8 bases from J, with 24 bases between. This CDR3 contains 17 residues. Drawing the rest from reference TRBV28 and TRBJ2-1, the complete variable domain is DVKVTQSSRYLVKRTGEKVFLECVQDMDHENMFWYRQDPGLGLRLIYFSYDVKMKEKGDIPEGYSVSREKKERFSLILESASTNQTSMYLCASSSSSTGHGFYEQFFGPGTRLTVL.